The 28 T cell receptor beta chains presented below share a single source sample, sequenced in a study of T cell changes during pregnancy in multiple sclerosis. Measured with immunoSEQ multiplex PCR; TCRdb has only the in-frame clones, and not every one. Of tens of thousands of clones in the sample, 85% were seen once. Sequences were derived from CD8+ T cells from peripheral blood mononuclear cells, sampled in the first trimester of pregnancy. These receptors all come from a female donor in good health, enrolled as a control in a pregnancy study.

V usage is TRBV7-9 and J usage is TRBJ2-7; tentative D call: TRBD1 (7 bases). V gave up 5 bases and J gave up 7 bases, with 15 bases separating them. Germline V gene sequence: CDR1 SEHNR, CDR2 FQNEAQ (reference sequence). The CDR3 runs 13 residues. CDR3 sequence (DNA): TGTGCCAGCAGCCCAGGGGGGCTGAGGGAGCAGTACTTC. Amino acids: CASSPGGLREQYF.

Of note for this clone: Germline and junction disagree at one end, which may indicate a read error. In nucleotides, the CDR3 is TGTGCCTGGAGTGATCCGTCTGGTAGGTGGGAGCAGCACTTC. Encoded protein: CAWSDPSGRWEQHF. This chain joins TRBV30 and TRBJ2-7; a weak D match, TRBD2 (5 bases). CDR3 size: 14 residues. Germline V gene lookup returns CDR1 GTSNPN and CDR2 SVGIG (reference sequence).

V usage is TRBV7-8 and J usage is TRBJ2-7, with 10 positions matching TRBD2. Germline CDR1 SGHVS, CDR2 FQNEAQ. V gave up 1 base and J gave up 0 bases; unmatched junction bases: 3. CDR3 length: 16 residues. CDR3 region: CASSLELAGSSYEQYF. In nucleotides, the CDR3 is TGTGCCAGCAGCTTAGAACTAGCGGGGAGCTCCTACGAGCAGTACTTC.

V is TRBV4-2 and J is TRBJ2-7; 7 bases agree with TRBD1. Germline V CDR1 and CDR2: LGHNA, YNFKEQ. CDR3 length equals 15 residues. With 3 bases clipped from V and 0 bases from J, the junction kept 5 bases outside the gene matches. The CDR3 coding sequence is TGTGCCAGCAGCCAGGAGAGGGACAGCTCCTACGAGCAGTACTTC. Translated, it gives CASSQERDSSYEQYF.

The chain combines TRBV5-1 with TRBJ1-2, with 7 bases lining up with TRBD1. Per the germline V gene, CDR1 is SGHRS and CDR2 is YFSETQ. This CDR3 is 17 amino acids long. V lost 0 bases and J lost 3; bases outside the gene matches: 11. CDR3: CASSLEVVRGTDYGYTF. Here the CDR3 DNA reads TGCGCCAGCAGCTTGGAGGTAGTACGGGGGACAGACTATGGCTACACCTTC.

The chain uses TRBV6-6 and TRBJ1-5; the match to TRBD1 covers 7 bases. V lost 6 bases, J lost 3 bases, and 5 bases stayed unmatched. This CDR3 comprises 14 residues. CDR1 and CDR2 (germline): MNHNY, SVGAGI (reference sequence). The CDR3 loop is CASRNRGYNQPQHF. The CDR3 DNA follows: TGTGCCAGCAGGAACAGGGGATACAATCAGCCCCAGCATTTT.

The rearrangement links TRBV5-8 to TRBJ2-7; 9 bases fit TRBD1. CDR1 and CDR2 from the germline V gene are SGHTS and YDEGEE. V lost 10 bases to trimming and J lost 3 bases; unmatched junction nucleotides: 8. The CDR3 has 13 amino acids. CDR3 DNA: TGTGCCTCTCAGGGGACAGGGCGCTACGAGCAGTACTTC. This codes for CASQGTGRYEQYF. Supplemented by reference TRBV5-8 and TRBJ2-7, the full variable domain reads EAGVTQSPTHLIKTRGQQATLRCSPISGHTSVYWYQQALGLGLQFLLWYDEGEERNRGNFPPRFSGRQFPNYSSELNVNALELEDSALYLCASQGTGRYEQYFGPGTRLTVT.

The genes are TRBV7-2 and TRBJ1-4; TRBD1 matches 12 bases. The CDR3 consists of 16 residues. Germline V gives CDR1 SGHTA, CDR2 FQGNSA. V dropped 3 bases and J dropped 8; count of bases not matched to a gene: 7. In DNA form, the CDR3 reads TGTGCCAGCAGCTTGGGGGACAGGGGGCGGCTCGAAAAACTGTTTTTT. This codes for CASSLGDRGRLEKLFF.

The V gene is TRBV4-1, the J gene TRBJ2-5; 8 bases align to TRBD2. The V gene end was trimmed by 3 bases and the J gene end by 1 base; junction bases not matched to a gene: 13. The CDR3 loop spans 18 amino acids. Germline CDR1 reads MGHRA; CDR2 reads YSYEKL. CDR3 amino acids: CASSHEESGGGVQETQYF. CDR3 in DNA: TGCGCCAGCAGCCACGAAGAAAGCGGGGGAGGGGTCCAAGAGACCCAGTACTTC.

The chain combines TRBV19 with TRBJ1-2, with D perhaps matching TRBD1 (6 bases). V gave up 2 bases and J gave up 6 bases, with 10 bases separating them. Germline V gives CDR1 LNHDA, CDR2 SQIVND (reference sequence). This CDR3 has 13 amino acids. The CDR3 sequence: CASSILGADGYTF. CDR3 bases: TGTGCCAGTAGTATACTGGGGGCGGATGGCTACACCTTC.

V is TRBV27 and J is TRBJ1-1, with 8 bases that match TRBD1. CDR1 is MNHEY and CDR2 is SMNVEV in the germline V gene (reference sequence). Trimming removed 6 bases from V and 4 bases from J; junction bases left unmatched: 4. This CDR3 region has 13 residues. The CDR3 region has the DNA TGTGCCAGCAGGGACAGGGCGCGCACTGAAGCTTTCTTT. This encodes CASRDRARTEAFF.

CDR3 DNA: TGTGCCAGCAGTCGGACAGAGGAGTACTTC. Protein product: CASSRTEEYF. The chain is built from TRBV7-3 and TRBJ2-5; tentatively, D is TRBD1 (6 bases). V was cut by 6 bases and J by 12 bases, with 11 bases left in between. Germline values: CDR1 SGHTA, CDR2 FQGTGA. CDR3 size: 10 residues. The full variable domain, rest sourced from reference TRBV7-3 and TRBJ2-5, is GAGVSQTPSNKVTEKGKYVELRCDPISGHTALYWYRQSLGQGPEFLIYFQGTGAADDSGLPNDRFFAVRPEGSVSTLKIQRTERGDSAVYLCASSRTEEYFGPGTRLLVL.

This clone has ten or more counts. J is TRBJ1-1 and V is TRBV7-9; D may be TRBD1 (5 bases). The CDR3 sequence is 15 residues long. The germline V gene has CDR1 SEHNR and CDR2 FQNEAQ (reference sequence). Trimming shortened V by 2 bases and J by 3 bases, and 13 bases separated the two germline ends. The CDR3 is CASSLSTSGDTEAFF. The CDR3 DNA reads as TGTGCCAGCAGCTTAAGTACATCGGGGGACACTGAAGCTTTCTTT.

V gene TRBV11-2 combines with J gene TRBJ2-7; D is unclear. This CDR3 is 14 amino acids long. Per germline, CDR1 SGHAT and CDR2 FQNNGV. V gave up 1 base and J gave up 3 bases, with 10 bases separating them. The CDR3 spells CASSLGPGIYEQYF. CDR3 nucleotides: TGTGCCAGCAGCTTAGGCCCGGGTATCTACGAGCAGTACTTC.

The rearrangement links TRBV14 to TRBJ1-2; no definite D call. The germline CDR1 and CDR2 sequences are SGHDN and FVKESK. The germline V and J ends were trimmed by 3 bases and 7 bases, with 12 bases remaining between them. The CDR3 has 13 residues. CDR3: CASSHPGSPGYTF. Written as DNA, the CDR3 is TGTGCCAGCAGCCATCCAGGAAGCCCTGGCTACACCTTC.

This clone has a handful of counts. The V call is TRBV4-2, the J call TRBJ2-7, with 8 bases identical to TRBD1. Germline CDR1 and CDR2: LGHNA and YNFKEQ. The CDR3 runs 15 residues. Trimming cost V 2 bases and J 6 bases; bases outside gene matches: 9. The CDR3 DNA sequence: TGTGCCAGCAGCCAACCGGGACAGGTATCGGGCGAGCAGTACTTC. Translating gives CASSQPGQVSGEQYF.

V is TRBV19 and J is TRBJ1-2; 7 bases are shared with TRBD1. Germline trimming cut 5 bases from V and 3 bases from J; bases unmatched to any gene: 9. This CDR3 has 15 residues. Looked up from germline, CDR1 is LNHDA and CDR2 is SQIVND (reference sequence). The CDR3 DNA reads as TGTGCCAGTAGTTCGAACCAGGGGGTGGACTATGGCTACACCTTC. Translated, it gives CASSSNQGVDYGYTF.

CDR3 DNA: TGTGCCAGTAGTATAGGGGGGGGGTTCAATGAGCAGTTCTTC. It codes for CASSIGGGFNEQFF. The chain recombines TRBV19 with TRBJ2-1; 7 bases fit TRBD2. The germline CDR1 and CDR2 sequences are LNHDA and SQIVND (reference sequence). The CDR3 has 14 amino acids. V lost 1 base, J lost 6 bases, and 3 bases stayed unmatched.

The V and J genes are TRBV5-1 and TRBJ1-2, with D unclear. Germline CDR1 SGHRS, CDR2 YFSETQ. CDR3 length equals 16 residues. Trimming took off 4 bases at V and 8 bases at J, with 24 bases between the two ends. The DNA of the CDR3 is TGCGCCAGCAGCCTGGGCGGCGCGATCGGGCGGGAGGGCTACACCTTC. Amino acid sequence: CASSLGGAIGREGYTF. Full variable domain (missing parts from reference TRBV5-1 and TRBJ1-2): KAGVTQTPRYLIKTRGQQVTLSCSPISGHRSVSWYQQTPGQGLQFLFEYFSETQRNKGNFPGRFSGRQFSNSRSEMNVSTLELGDSALYLCASSLGGAIGREGYTFGSGTRLTVV.

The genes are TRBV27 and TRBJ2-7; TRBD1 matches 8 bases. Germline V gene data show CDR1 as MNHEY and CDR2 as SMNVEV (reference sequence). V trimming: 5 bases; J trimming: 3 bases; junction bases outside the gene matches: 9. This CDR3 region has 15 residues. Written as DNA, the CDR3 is TGTGCCAGCAGTCCCCGGGACAGGACCTACTACGAGCAGTACTTC. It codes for CASSPRDRTYYEQYF.

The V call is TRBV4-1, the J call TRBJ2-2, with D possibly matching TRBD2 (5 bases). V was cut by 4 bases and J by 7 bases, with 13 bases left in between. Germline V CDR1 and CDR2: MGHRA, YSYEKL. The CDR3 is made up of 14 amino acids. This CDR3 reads CASSRSPGSGELFF. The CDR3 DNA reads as TGCGCCAGCAGCCGGAGCCCTGGGAGCGGGGAGCTGTTTTTT.

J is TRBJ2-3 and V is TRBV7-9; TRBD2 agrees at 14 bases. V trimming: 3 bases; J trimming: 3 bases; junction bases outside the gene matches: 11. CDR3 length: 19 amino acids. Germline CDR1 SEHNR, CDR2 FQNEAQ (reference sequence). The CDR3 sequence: CASSLAIKTSGGVTDTQYF. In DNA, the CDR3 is TGTGCCAGCAGCTTGGCCATCAAGACTAGCGGGGGGGTAACAGATACGCAGTATTTT.

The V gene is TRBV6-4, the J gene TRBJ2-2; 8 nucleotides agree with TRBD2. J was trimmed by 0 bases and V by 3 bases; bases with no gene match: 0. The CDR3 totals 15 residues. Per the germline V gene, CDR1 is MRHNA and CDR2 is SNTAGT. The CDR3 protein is CASSEGLANTGELFF. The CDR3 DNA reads TGTGCCAGCAGTGAGGGACTAGCGAACACCGGGGAGCTGTTTTTT.

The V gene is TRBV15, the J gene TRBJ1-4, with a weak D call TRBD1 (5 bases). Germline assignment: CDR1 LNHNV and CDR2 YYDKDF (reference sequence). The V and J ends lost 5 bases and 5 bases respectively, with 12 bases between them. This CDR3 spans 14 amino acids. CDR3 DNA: TGTGCCACCAGCGGCGGGGCAGAGAATGAAAAACTGTTTTTT. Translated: CATSGGAENEKLFF. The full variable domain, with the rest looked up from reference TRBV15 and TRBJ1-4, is DAMVIQNPRYQVTQFGKPVTLSCSQTLNHNVMYWYQQKSSQAPKLLFHYYDKDFNNEADTPDNFQSRRPNTSFCFLDIRSPGLGDTAMYLCATSGGAENEKLFFGSGTQLSVL.

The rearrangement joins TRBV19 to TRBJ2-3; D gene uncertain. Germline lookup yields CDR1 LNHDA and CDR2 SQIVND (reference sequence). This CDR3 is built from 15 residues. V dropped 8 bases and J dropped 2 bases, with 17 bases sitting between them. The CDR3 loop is CASGLPQVSTDTQYF. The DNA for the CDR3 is TGTGCCAGTGGCCTCCCCCAGGTTTCCACAGATACGCAGTATTTT.

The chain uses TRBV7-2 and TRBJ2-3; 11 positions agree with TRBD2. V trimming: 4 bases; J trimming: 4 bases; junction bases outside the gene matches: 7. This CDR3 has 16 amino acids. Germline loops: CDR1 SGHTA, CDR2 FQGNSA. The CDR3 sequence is CASSSQYSGGADTQYF. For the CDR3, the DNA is TGTGCCAGCAGCTCCCAATATAGCGGGGGGGCAGATACGCAGTATTTT.

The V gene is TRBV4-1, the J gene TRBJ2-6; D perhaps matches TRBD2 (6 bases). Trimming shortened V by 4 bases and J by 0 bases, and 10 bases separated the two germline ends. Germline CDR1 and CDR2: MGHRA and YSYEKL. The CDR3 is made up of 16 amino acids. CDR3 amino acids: CASSRDSGSGANVLTF. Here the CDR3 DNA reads TGCGCCAGCAGCCGGGACTCCGGCTCTGGGGCCAACGTCCTGACTTTC.

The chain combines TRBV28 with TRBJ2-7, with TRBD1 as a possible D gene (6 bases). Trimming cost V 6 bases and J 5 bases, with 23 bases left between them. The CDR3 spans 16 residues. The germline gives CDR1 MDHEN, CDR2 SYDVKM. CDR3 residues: CASSVHSGQILHEQYF. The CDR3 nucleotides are TGTGCCAGCAGCGTCCACAGCGGACAGATCCTCCACGAGCAGTACTTC.